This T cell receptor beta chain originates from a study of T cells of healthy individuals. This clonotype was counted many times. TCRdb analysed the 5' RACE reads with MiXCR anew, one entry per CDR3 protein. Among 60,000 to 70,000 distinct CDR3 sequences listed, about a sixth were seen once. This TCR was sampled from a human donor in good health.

CDR3 in amino acids: CASKTGLAEETQYF. The CDR3 bases are TGTGCCAGCAAGACGGGACTAGCGGAAGAGACCCAGTACTTC. J is TRBJ2-5 and V is TRBV2; 11 positions agree with TRBD2. CDR1 is SNHLY and CDR2 is FYNNEI in the germline V gene. This CDR3 comprises 14 residues. The ends lost 7 bases at V and 3 bases at J; junction bases unmatched: 4.